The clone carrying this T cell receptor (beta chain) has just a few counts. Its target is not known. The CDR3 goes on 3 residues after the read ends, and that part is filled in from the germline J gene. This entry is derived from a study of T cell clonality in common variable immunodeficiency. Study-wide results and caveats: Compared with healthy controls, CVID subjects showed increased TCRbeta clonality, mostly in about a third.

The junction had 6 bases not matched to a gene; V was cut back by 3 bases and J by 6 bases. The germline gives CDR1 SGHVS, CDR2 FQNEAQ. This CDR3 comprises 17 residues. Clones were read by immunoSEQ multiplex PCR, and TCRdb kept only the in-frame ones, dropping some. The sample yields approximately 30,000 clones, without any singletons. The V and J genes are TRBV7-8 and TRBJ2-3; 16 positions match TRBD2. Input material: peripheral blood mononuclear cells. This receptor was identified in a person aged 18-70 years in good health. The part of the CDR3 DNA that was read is TGTGCCAGCAGCTTCGGGACTAGCGGGAGGGGCCCGGATACG. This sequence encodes CASSFGTSGRGPDT. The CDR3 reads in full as CASSFGTSGRGPDTQYF.